The 10 T cell receptor beta chains in this list originate from one sample, sequenced in a study of CD8+ T cells in alopecia areata. Treatment described: oral pan-JAK inhibitor, 5-10 mg twice daily. Extraction of RNA preceded its reverse transcription into cDNA, which served as the sequencing template. Measured with immunoSEQ multiplex PCR; TCRdb has only the in-frame clones, and not every one. Of some 150,000 clones in the sample, 50% to 75% were seen once. The specimen comprised CD4+ T cells sorted from blood, sampled at approximately week 56, from a patient treated with tofacitinib. These receptor sequences come from a human donor with alopecia areata.

V is TRBV19 and J is TRBJ1-4; D not certain. Germline V gene lookup returns CDR1 LNHDA and CDR2 SQIVND (reference sequence). CDR3 length: 14 residues. The V end lost 10 bases, the J end lost 1 base, and 13 bases lay between the germline ends. CDR3 nucleotides: TGTGCCACGTCCTTTCCGGGAACTAATGAAAAACTGTTTTTT. The encoded protein is CATSFPGTNEKLFF. Using reference TRBV19 and TRBJ1-4 for the parts outside the CDR3, the full variable domain is DGGITQSPKYLFRKEGQNVTLSCEQNLNHDAMYWYRQDPGQGLRLIYYSQIVNDFQKGDIAEGYSVSREKKESFPLTVTSAQKNPTAFYLCATSFPGTNEKLFFGSGTQLSVL.

This clone was seen a single time. The chain couples TRBV7-9 to TRBJ1-4, with TRBD1 matching over 7 bases. CDR3 length: 15 residues. J gave up 0 bases and V 8 bases, and 6 bases lay outside the gene matches. The V gene's germline CDR1 is SEHNR and CDR2 FQNEAQ (reference sequence). CDR3 nucleotide sequence: TGTGCCAGCGGGGGACAGCCTGCAACTAATGAAAAACTGTTTTTT. Translating it yields CASGGQPATNEKLFF.

This rearrangement joins TRBV4-1 to TRBJ2-5, with 8 bases aligning to TRBD1. With V trimmed by 2 bases and J by 4 bases, 6 bases remained unmatched. CDR1 and CDR2 from the germline V gene are MGHRA and YSYEKL. This CDR3 region has 15 residues. CDR3 nucleotides: TGCGCCAGCAGCCAACCGGGACAGGCGACAGAGACCCAGTACTTC. The encoded protein is CASSQPGQATETQYF.

This clone was seen repeatedly, ten times or more. The chain has TRBV28 and TRBJ1-1; TRBD1 matches 7 bases. V shed 7 bases and J 1 base; nucleotides not matched to a gene: 6. CDR1 and CDR2 (germline): MDHEN, SYDVKM. The CDR3 totals 14 residues. The CDR3 coding sequence is TGTGCCAGCATCTACCAGGGGGGGAACACTGAAGCTTTCTTT. Amino acids: CASIYQGGNTEAFF.

The gene calls are TRBV7-8 and TRBJ2-1; 7 bases align to TRBD1. Germline CDR1 SGHVS, CDR2 FQNEAQ. After removal of 5 bases from V and 6 bases from J, the junction contained 4 bases not matched to a gene. This CDR3 spans 13 amino acids. The CDR3 DNA follows: TGTGCCAGCAGCGCACAGGGGTCCAATGAGCAGTTCTTC. This gives the protein CASSAQGSNEQFF.

This clone was seen only a few times. The rearrangement joins TRBV7-3 to TRBJ2-3; either TRBD1 or TRBD2 may supply D (5 bases each). From germline, CDR1 is SGHTA and CDR2 FQGTGA. CDR3 length equals 14 residues. Trimming took off 0 bases at V and 3 bases at J, with 7 bases between the two ends. The CDR3 is CASSLTGTTDTQYF. For the CDR3, the DNA is TGTGCCAGCAGCTTAACGGGGACGACAGATACGCAGTATTTT.

The sample holds one count of this clone. The CDR3 region has the DNA TGTGCCAGCAGACCCCCCGGGTCCTCCCTCGGGGCCAACGTCCTGACTTTC. This sequence encodes CASRPPGSSLGANVLTF. The V gene is TRBV7-2, the J gene TRBJ2-6; D is undetermined. V was cut by 6 bases and J by 4 bases, with 19 bases left in between. Germline V gives CDR1 SGHTA, CDR2 FQGNSA. This CDR3 spans 17 amino acids.

Of note for this clone: Other DNA sequences within the sample encode an identical CDR3. This chain uses TRBV10-3 with TRBJ1-2, with TRBD1 matching over 10 bases. The J segment lost 2 bases and the V segment lost 6 bases, leaving 3 bases of the junction unmatched. Looked up from germline, CDR1 is ENHRY and CDR2 is SYGVKD. The CDR3 spans 14 residues. The CDR3 region is CAISEGQGNYGYTF. The DNA of the CDR3 is TGTGCCATCAGCGAGGGACAGGGGAACTATGGCTACACCTTC.

This clone was picked up a small number of times. The V gene is TRBV30, the J gene TRBJ1-2, with 7 bases fitting TRBD1. The CDR3 sequence is 14 residues long. The ends lost 4 bases at V and 5 bases at J; junction bases unmatched: 10. Germline V gene sequence: CDR1 GTSNPN, CDR2 SVGIG (reference sequence). In DNA form, the CDR3 reads TGTGCCTGGATCGTGGGGGCAGGGGGTTATGGCTACACCTTC. It codes for CAWIVGAGGYGYTF.

Only a few counts were recorded for this clone. V and J are TRBV6-6 and TRBJ1-5; the D is unclear. V was shortened by 3 bases and J by 0 bases, with 12 bases between the two germline ends. The length of the CDR3 is 16 residues. Germline-derived CDR1 and CDR2 are MNHNY and SVGAGI (reference sequence). CDR3 bases: TGTGCCAGCAGTTATAGGACGGATTATAGCAATCAGCCCCAGCATTTT. Protein sequence: CASSYRTDYSNQPQHF.